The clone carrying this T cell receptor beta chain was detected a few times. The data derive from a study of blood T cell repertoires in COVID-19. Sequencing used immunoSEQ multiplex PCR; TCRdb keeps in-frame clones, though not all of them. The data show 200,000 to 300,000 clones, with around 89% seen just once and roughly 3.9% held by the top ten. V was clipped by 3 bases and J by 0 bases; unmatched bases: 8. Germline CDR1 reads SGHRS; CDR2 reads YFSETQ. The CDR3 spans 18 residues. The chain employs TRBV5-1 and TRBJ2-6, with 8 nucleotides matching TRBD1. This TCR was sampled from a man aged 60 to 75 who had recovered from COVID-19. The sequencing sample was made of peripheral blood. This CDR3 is CASSSGTGFFSGANVLTF. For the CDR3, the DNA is TGCGCCAGCAGCTCCGGGACAGGTTTTTTCTCTGGGGCCAACGTCCTGACTTTC.